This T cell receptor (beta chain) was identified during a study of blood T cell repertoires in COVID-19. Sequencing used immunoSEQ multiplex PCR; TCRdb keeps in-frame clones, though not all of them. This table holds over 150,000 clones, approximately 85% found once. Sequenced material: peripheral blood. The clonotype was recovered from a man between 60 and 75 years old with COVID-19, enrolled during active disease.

In nucleotides, the CDR3 is TGTGCCAGTAGTACCAAAAGTGTCGGTAGCAATCAGCCCCAGCATTTT. Its protein product is CASSTKSVGSNQPQHF. V is TRBV19 and J is TRBJ1-5; no clear D gene. The length of the CDR3 is 16 residues. Germline-derived CDR1 and CDR2 are LNHDA and SQIVND (reference sequence). V lost 4 bases, J lost 0 bases, and 13 bases lay in between.